One and the same sample provided the 18 T cell receptor beta chains below, sequenced in a study of T cells in Graves' hyperthyroidism and ophthalmopathy. There were TCR beta CDR3 regions amplified from RNA transcripts. HTBI primers were employed in a first-round RT-PCR of the TCR CDR3. TCRdb redid the calling of the multiplex PCR reads with MiXCR, one entry per CDR3 protein. The sample has fewer than 750,000 distinct CDR3 sequences; 14% are singletons. The sequenced sample consisted of blood. The receptors derive from a woman between 50 and 59 years old with Graves' ophthalmopathy.

This clonotype was observed many times. V usage is TRBV2 and J usage is TRBJ2-7; D may be TRBD1 (6 bases). V lost 9 bases to trimming and J lost 2 bases, with 8 bases between them. The CDR3 consists of 11 residues. Germline loops: CDR1 SNHLY, CDR2 FYNNEI. The CDR3 nucleotides are TGTGCCAGTGGACAGACCTACGAGCAGTACTTC. Translated, it gives CASGQTYEQYF.

The rearrangement uses TRBV6-9 and TRBJ1-5; D gene ambiguous. The CDR3 sequence is 15 residues long. CDR1 MNHGY and CDR2 SVAAGI come from the germline V gene. V gave up 3 bases and J gave up 3 bases, with 12 bases separating them. The CDR3 reads CASSYYGDNNQPQHF. CDR3 coding DNA: TGTGCCAGCAGTTACTACGGGGATAACAATCAGCCCCAGCATTTT.

This clonotype has only a few counts. The rearrangement uses TRBV6-2 or TRBV6-3 and TRBJ2-7; possibly TRBD1 for D (6 bases). The V end lost 7 bases, the J end lost 0 bases, and 16 bases lay between the germline ends. Per germline, CDR1 MNHEY and CDR2 SVGEGT. The CDR3 runs to 15 residues. CDR3 sequence reads: CASTAGARSSYEQYF. CDR3 DNA: TGTGCCAGCACCGCAGGGGCTAGGAGCTCCTACGAGCAGTACTTC.

This clonotype was observed a few times. The chain recombines TRBV6-2 or TRBV6-3 with TRBJ1-2, with D uncertain. V dropped 3 bases and J dropped 6 bases, with 8 bases sitting between them. The CDR3 loop spans 12 amino acids. Germline assignment: CDR1 MNHEY and CDR2 SVGEGT. The CDR3 sequence is CASSYELNGYTF. DNA of the CDR3: TGTGCCAGCAGTTATGAGCTCAATGGCTACACCTTC.

This clonotype has only a few counts. The chain employs TRBV18 and TRBJ2-7, with 11 nucleotides matching TRBD2. Germline V gene sequence: CDR1 KGHSH, CDR2 LQKENI. The CDR3 loop spans 17 amino acids. V gave up 3 bases and J gave up 2 bases; unmatched junction bases: 9. CDR3 nucleotide sequence: TGTGCCAGCTCACCCAAGGTACTAGCGGGAGCTCCCTACGAGCAGTACTTC. This gives the protein CASSPKVLAGAPYEQYF.

V is TRBV27 and J is TRBJ2-1; no clear D. This CDR3 has 15 amino acids. Germline V gene lookup returns CDR1 MNHEY and CDR2 SMNVEV (reference sequence). The V end was cut by 3 bases, the J end by 0 bases, with 9 bases between. Written as DNA, the CDR3 is TGTGCCAGCAGTTTGTGGGGTAGCTCCTACAATGAGCAGTTCTTC. Translated: CASSLWGSSYNEQFF.

V is TRBV7-9 and J is TRBJ1-1; D might be TRBD1 (6 bases). Germline CDR1 and CDR2: SEHNR and FQNEAQ (reference sequence). V was shortened by 4 bases and J by 2 bases, with 14 bases between the two germline ends. The CDR3 extends over 15 amino acids. The CDR3: CASSSLGGGNTEAFF. CDR3 DNA sequence: TGTGCCAGCAGCTCCCTAGGGGGAGGTAACACTGAAGCTTTCTTT. The complete variable domain, with remaining parts taken from reference TRBV7-9 and TRBJ1-1, reads DTGVSQNPRHKITKRGQNVTFRCDPISEHNRLYWYRQTLGQGPEFLTYFQNEAQLEKSRLLSDRFSAERPKGSFSTLEIQRTEQGDSAMYLCASSSLGGGNTEAFFGQGTRLTVV.

This clonotype occurred a few times. The V call is TRBV20-1, the J call TRBJ1-6, with 7 bases aligning to TRBD1. CDR3 length: 22 amino acids. The germline gives CDR1 DFQATT, CDR2 SNEGSKA (reference sequence). Trimming removed 1 base from V and 3 bases from J; junction bases left unmatched: 24. This CDR3 reads CSARGSRTSQGDSINYNSPLHF. CDR3 bases: TGCAGTGCTAGAGGGTCGAGGACCTCCCAGGGGGACAGCATAAACTATAATTCACCCCTCCACTTT.

Only a few counts were recorded for this clonotype. The genes are TRBV20-1 and TRBJ2-7, with TRBD2 matching 9 bases. Trimming cost V 6 bases and J 4 bases; bases outside gene matches: 7. This CDR3 has 13 amino acids. CDR1 and CDR2 from the germline V gene are DFQATT and SNEGSKA (reference sequence). The CDR3 is CSATTSGIYEQYF. The CDR3 DNA reads TGCAGTGCCACGACTAGCGGTATTTACGAGCAGTACTTC.

This clonotype appeared a few times. The chain uses TRBV28 and TRBJ2-1, with D perhaps matching TRBD1 (6 bases). Trimming pared 6 bases from V and 5 bases from J, leaving 23 bases between. The V gene's germline CDR1 is MDHEN and CDR2 SYDVKM. The CDR3 is made up of 17 amino acids. The CDR3 DNA reads as TGTGCCAGCAGCGGTACAGGGTTTCTCAATGGGGACAATGAGCAGTTCTTC. As protein: CASSGTGFLNGDNEQFF.

Remarks on this clonotype: A much larger clone differs from this one at a single base, so this may be a read error. V is TRBV7-9 and J is TRBJ2-7; D is perhaps TRBD1 (6 bases). The CDR3 has 16 residues. Germline CDR1 SEHNR, CDR2 FQNEAQ (reference sequence). Trimming left V 4 bases short and J 7 bases short, with 23 bases between. This CDR3 reads CASSSQQGRGAGEQYF. As DNA, the CDR3 is TGTGCCAGCAGCTCTCAGCAGGGCAGGGGCGCTGGGGAGCAGTACTTC. The entire variable domain, with the rest obtained from reference TRBV7-9 and TRBJ2-7, is as follows: DTGVSQNPRHKITKRGQNVTFRCDPISEHNRLYWYRQTLGQGPEFLTYFQNEAQLEKSRLLSDRFSAERPKGSFSTLEIQRTEQGDSAMYLCASSSQQGRGAGEQYFGPGTRLTVT.

The chain is built from TRBV28 and TRBJ2-2; no firm D call. The CDR3 spans 15 residues. V was pared by 6 bases and J by 4 bases, with 15 bases between. The germline V gene encodes CDR1 MDHEN and CDR2 SYDVKM. Here the CDR3 reads CASSPPNRPTGELFF. CDR3 DNA sequence: TGTGCCAGCAGCCCCCCTAACCGCCCCACCGGGGAGCTGTTTTTT.

In its sample, this clonotype was seen many times. The chain is built from TRBV29-1 and TRBJ2-7; D perhaps matches TRBD1 (5 bases). Germline CDR1 SQVTM, CDR2 ANQGSEA. The V and J ends lost 1 base and 6 bases respectively, with 7 bases between them. The CDR3 contains 11 residues. The CDR3 reads CSVEVGVEQYF. The CDR3, as DNA: TGCAGCGTTGAAGTAGGGGTCGAGCAGTACTTC.

Ten or more counts support this clonotype. V and J are TRBV2 and TRBJ2-1; a weak D match, TRBD2 (5 bases). CDR1 SNHLY and CDR2 FYNNEI come from the germline V gene. This CDR3 has 15 amino acids. Trimming pared 4 bases from V and 2 bases from J, leaving 12 bases between. CDR3 nucleotide sequence: TGTGCCAGCAGTGTCCTGGGAGTCCCCTACAATGAGCAGTTCTTC. The encoded protein is CASSVLGVPYNEQFF.

The chain joins TRBV5-1 to TRBJ2-5, with D possibly matching TRBD1 (6 bases). This CDR3 has 15 amino acids. V was cut by 0 bases and J by 4 bases, with 13 bases left in between. CDR1 and CDR2 from the germline V gene are SGHRS and YFSETQ. CDR3 nucleotide sequence: TGCGCCAGCAGCTTGGCAGGGGCCGCGGGAGAGACCCAGTACTTC. This encodes CASSLAGAAGETQYF.

This clonotype was found many times. This chain uses TRBV28 with TRBJ2-3; 7 nucleotides align to TRBD2. Germline trimming cut 6 bases from V and 3 bases from J; bases unmatched to any gene: 3. Germline V gene sequence: CDR1 MDHEN, CDR2 SYDVKM. The CDR3 covers 13 residues. The CDR3 coding sequence is TGTGCCAGCAGCTCGGGAGGTACAGATACGCAGTATTTT. Protein sequence: CASSSGGTDTQYF.

This CDR3 reads CASSTRDRARAFF. In nucleotides, the CDR3 is TGTGCCAGTAGTACACGGGACAGGGCGCGAGCTTTCTTT. This rearrangement joins TRBV19 to TRBJ1-1; 9 nucleotides agree with TRBD1. Germline CDR1 and CDR2: LNHDA and SQIVND (reference sequence). This CDR3 region has 13 residues. V lost 4 bases to trimming and J lost 10 bases; unmatched junction nucleotides: 7.

This clonotype was counted many times. The V gene is TRBV6-1, the J gene TRBJ1-2; the D is unclear. Germline CDR1 reads MNHNS; CDR2 reads SASEGT. V shed 5 bases and J shed 4 bases, with 14 bases lying between them. The CDR3 extends over 14 amino acids. CDR3 in amino acids: CASSYYGSSYGYTF. The CDR3 coding sequence is TGTGCCAGCAGTTATTACGGGAGTAGCTATGGCTACACCTTC.